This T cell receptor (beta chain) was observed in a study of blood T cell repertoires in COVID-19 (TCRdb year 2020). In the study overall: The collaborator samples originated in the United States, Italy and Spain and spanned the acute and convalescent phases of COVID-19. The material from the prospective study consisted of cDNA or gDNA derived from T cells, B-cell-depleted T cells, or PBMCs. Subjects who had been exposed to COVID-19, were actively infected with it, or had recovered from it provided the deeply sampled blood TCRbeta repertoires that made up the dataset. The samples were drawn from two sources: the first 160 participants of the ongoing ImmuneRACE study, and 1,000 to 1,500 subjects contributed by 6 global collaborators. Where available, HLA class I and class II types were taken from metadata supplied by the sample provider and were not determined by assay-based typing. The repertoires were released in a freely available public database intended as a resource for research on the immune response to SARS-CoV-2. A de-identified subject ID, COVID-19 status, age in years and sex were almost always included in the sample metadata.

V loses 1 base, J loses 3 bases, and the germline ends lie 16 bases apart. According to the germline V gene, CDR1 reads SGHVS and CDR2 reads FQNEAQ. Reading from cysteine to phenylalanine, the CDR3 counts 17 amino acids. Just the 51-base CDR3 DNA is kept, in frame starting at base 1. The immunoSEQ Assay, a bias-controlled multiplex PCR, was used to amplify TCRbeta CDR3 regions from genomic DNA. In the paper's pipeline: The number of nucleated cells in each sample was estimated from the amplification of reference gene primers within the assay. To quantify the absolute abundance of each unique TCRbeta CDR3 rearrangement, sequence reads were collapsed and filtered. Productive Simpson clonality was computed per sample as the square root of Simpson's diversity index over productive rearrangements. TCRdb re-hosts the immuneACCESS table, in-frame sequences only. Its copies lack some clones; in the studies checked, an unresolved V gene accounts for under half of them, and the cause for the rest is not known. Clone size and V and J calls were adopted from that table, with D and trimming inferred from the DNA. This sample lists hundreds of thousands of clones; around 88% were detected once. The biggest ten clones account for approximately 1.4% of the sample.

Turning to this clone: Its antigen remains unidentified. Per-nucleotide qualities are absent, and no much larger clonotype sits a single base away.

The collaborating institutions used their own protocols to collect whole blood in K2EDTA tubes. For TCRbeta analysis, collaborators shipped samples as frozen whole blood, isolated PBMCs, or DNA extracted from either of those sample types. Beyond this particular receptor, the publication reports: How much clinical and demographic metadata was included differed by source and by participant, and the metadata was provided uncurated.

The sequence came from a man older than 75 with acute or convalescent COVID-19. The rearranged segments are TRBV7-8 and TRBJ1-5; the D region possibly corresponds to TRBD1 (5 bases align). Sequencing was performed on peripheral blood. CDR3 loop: CASSLVSGDGSNQPQHF. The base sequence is TGTGCCAGCAGCTTAGTATCGGGGGACGGATCCAATCAGCCCCAGCATTTT.